The rows below give T cell receptor beta chains drawn from one sample of a study of T cells in narcolepsy. The data were produced by immunoSEQ multiplex PCR, yet TCRdb's version contains in-frame clones alone and is incomplete. The repertoire has 34,000 or so clones, roughly 79% of them found once; the top ten carry about 4%. Material: memory (CD45RA-) CD4+ T cells from blood. Every receptor here comes from a human donor in good health. Both conserved end residues are part of each CDR3. The D gene is left open where the match is weak. Size values are once, few and many counts, or a class for expanded clones, and some rows have none.

TRBV10-1	18	TRBD2	NA	TRBJ2-7	CASSAGTSGRSSSYEQYF	TGCGCCAGCAGTGCGGGGACTAGCGGGAGGAGTTCTTCCTACGAGCAGTACTTC
TRBV5-1	16	TRBD2	NA	TRBJ2-3	CASSPRLAGTTDTQYF	TGCGCCAGCAGCCCTCGACTAGCGGGAACCACAGATACGCAGTATTTT
TRBV4-1	19	NA	NA	TRBJ1-1	CASSQDPNSSRQRKTEAFF	TGCGCCAGCAGCCAAGATCCCAATAGTAGTCGGCAGAGGAAAACTGAAGCTTTCTTT
TRBV5-1	14	NA	NA	TRBJ2-5	CASSWGAAKETQYF	TGCGCCAGCAGCTGGGGGGCGGCGAAAGAGACCCAGTACTTC
TRBV7-2	17	TRBD1	once	TRBJ2-7	CASSLVGQGGGGYEQYF	TGTGCCAGCAGCTTAGTAGGACAGGGTGGTGGCGGATACGAGCAGTACTTC
TRBV2	15	TRBD2	once	TRBJ2-3	CASSAGRVVADTQYF	TGTGCCAGCAGTGCAGGGAGGGTGGTCGCAGATACGCAGTATTTT
TRBV7-3	14	NA	few	TRBJ2-2	CASSLYQGTGELFF	TGTGCCAGCAGCTTATATCAGGGTACCGGGGAGCTGTTTTTT
TRBV7-8	12	NA	NA	TRBJ1-1	CASQSGPREAFF	TGTGCCAGCCAATCTGGCCCTCGGGAAGCTTTCTTT
TRBV6-6	15	NA	NA	TRBJ1-5	CASSYSGTGGQPQHF	TGTGCCAGCAGTTACTCCGGGACGGGGGGTCAGCCCCAGCATTTT
TRBV2	14	NA	NA	TRBJ1-5	CASSDDAFNQPQHF	TGTGCCAGCAGTGACGATGCGTTTAATCAGCCCCAGCATTTT
TRBV30	12	NA	NA	TRBJ1-5	CAWDDPNQPQHF	TGTGCCTGGGACGATCCCAATCAGCCCCAGCATTTT
TRBV2	13	NA	few	TRBJ2-2	CASRLSNTGELFF	TGTGCCAGCAGATTATCGAACACCGGGGAGCTGTTTTTT
TRBV19	12	TRBD2	NA	TRBJ2-1	CASSHQAGVILF	TGTGCCAGTAGTCACCAAGCGGGAGTAATCCTCTTC
TRBV6-6	15	TRBD1	NA	TRBJ2-7	CASSNGQGSAGEQYF	TGTGCCAGCAGTAACGGACAGGGCTCGGCAGGGGAGCAGTACTTC
TRBV6-1	14	TRBD1	NA	TRBJ1-1	CASSQTGLNTEAFF	TGTGCCAGCAGCCAGACAGGGCTTAACACTGAAGCTTTCTTT
TRBV27	17	TRBD1	NA	TRBJ1-2	CASSPTRDRRWAYGYTF	TGTGCCAGCAGCCCGACCCGGGACAGGCGATGGGCCTATGGCTACACCTTC
TRBV7-9	15	NA	few	TRBJ2-3	CASSHLADNTDTQYF	TGTGCCAGCAGCCATTTAGCGGACAACACAGATACGCAGTATTTT
TRBV10-3	15	NA	NA	TRBJ2-7	CAITPVGGRLLEQYF	TGTGCCATCACCCCCGTGGGCGGGCGACTCCTGGAGCAGTACTTC
TRBV7-8	17	NA	NA	TRBJ2-1	CASSLMGMASPYNEQFF	TGTGCCAGCAGCTTAATGGGGATGGCGTCACCCTACAATGAGCAGTTCTTC
TRBV4-1	13	TRBD1	NA	TRBJ2-7	CASSLKGTGGIAF	TGCGCCAGCAGCCTAAAGGGGACAGGAGGCATCGCTTTC
TRBV6-1	12	NA	NA	TRBJ2-3	CASRKSTDTQYF	TGTGCCAGCAGAAAAAGCACAGATACGCAGTATTTT
TRBV4-1	15	NA	NA	TRBJ2-1	CASSQGQGIHNEQFF	TGCGCCAGCAGCCAAGGTCAGGGGATCCACAATGAGCAGTTCTTC
TRBV6-5	14	TRBD2	NA	TRBJ2-1	CASRGTSGMSEQFF	TGTGCCAGCAGGGGGACTAGCGGGATGAGTGAGCAGTTCTTC
TRBV5-4	17	TRBD1	NA	TRBJ1-1	CASRPTPGTGDGTEAFF	TGTGCCAGCAGACCGACCCCCGGGACAGGGGACGGCACTGAAGCTTTCTTT
TRBV5-6	16	NA	once	TRBJ2-7	CASSRLAGDHLWEQYF	TGTGCCAGCAGCCGTCTAGCCGGGGACCACCTCTGGGAGCAGTACTTC
TRBV6-1	11	NA	NA	TRBJ2-1	CASYGSNEQFF	TGTGCCAGCTATGGCAGCAATGAGCAGTTCTTC
TRBV9	18	TRBD2	NA	TRBJ2-1	CASSVVGVAGGPYNEQFF	TGTGCCAGCAGCGTAGTTGGAGTAGCGGGAGGGCCCTACAATGAGCAGTTCTTC
TRBV19	14	NA	NA	TRBJ2-4	CASSKKGGENIQYF	TGTGCCAGTTCCAAGAAGGGCGGTGAAAACATTCAGTACTTC
TRBV5-1	14	TRBD2	NA	TRBJ2-1	CASSPGLDVSEQFF	TGCGCCAGCAGCCCGGGACTAGACGTTAGTGAGCAGTTCTTC
TRBV6-6	15	NA	once	TRBJ2-1	CASSNERLDWDEQFF	TGTGCCAGCAGTAATGAGCGACTAGATTGGGATGAGCAGTTCTTC
TRBV30	17	TRBD1	once	TRBJ1-2	CASAPRQGARTNYGYTF	TGTGCCTCCGCTCCACGACAGGGGGCGCGAACGAACTATGGCTACACCTTC
TRBV7-3	14	NA	NA	TRBJ2-1	CASSYRDQGNEQFF	TGTGCCAGCAGCTACCGGGACCAGGGGAATGAGCAGTTCTTC
TRBV7-2	15	NA	NA	TRBJ1-4	CASSLDSATNEKLFF	TGTGCCAGCAGCTTAGACTCCGCAACTAATGAAAAACTGTTTTTT
TRBV5-4	13	TRBD1	few	TRBJ2-7	CASSPGTAYEQYF	TGTGCCAGCAGCCCCGGGACAGCCTACGAGCAGTACTTC
TRBV6-5	16	TRBD2	once	TRBJ2-1	CASSSRLAGRYNEQFF	TGTGCCAGCAGTTCCAGACTAGCGGGGAGATACAATGAGCAGTTCTTC
TRBV29-1	13	TRBD1	NA	TRBJ1-1	CSVKPTGVTEAFF	TGCAGCGTTAAACCGACAGGGGTGACTGAAGCTTTCTTT
TRBV6-1	13	NA	NA	TRBJ1-1	CASRGAPGTEAFF	TGTGCCAGCAGGGGGGCCCCGGGCACTGAAGCTTTCTTT
TRBV5-1	15	NA	NA	TRBJ1-1	CASSLSPDWYSEAFF	TGCGCCAGCAGCTTGTCCCCCGACTGGTATTCTGAAGCTTTCTTT
TRBV7-9	13	NA	NA	TRBJ2-1	CASSSTRVDEQFF	TGTGCCAGCAGCTCGACCCGCGTTGATGAGCAGTTCTTC
TRBV29-1	15	NA	NA	TRBJ2-2	CSVAISGGSAGELFF	TGCAGCGTAGCCATCTCCGGGGGCTCGGCCGGGGAGCTGTTTTTT
TRBV6-5	12	NA	NA	TRBJ2-7	CASSETLSEQYF	TGTGCCAGCAGTGAAACTCTAAGCGAGCAGTACTTC
TRBV10-3	14	NA	few	TRBJ1-5	CAISAGNSNQPQHF	TGTGCCATCAGTGCTGGTAATAGCAATCAGCCCCAGCATTTT
TRBV5-6	17	NA	NA	TRBJ1-4	CASSSINRQATNEKLFF	TGTGCCAGCAGCTCGATAAACCGACAGGCAACTAATGAAAAACTGTTTTTT
TRBV6-6	11	NA	NA	TRBJ1-2	CASRGSYGYTF	TGTGCCAGCAGGGGGAGTTATGGCTACACCTTC